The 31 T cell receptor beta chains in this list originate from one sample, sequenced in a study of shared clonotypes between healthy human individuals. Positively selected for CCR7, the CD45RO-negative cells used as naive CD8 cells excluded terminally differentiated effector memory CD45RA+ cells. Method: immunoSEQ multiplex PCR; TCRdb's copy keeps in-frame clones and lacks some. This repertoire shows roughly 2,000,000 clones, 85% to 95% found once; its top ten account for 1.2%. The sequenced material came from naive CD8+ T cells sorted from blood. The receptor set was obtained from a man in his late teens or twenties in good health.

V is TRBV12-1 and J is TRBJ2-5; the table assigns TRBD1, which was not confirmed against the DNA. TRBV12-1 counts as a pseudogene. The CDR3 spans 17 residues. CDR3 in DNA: TGTGCCAGCAGCAAACAACAGCTCGGTTTCGGTGGAGAGACCCAGTACTTC. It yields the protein CASSKQQLGFGGETQYF.

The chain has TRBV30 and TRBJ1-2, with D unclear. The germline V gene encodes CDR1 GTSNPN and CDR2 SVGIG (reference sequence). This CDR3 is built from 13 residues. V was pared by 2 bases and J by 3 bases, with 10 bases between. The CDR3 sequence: CAWSKEAHYGYTF. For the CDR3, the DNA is TGTGCCTGGAGTAAGGAAGCTCACTATGGCTACACCTTC.

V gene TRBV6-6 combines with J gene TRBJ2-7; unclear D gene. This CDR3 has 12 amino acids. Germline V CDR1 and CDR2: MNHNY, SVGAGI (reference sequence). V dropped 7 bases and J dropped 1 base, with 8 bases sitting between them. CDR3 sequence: CASTPPSYEQYF. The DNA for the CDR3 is TGTGCCAGCACCCCCCCTTCCTACGAGCAGTACTTC.

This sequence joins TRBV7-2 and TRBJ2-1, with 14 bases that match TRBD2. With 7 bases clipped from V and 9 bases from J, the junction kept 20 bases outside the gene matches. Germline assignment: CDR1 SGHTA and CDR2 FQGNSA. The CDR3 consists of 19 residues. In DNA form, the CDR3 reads TGTGCCAGCACCCAAACGGGACTAGCGGGAGTCTTGGGAGGTATTGAGCAGTTCTTC. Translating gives CASTQTGLAGVLGGIEQFF.

CDR3 in amino acids: CASSPGGFNEQYF. The CDR3 DNA reads TGTGCCAGCAGCCCCGGGGGGTTCAACGAGCAGTACTTC. The chain links TRBV7-9 to TRBJ2-7; TRBD2 matches at 7 bases. Germline V gene sequence: CDR1 SEHNR, CDR2 FQNEAQ (reference sequence). Unmatched junction bases numbered 6, after V lost 5 bases and J lost 5 bases. The CDR3 extends over 13 amino acids.

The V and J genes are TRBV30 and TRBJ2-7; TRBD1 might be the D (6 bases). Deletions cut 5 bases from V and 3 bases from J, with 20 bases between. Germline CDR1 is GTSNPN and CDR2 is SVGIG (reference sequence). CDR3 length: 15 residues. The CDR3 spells CAWGGRRDIIYEQYF. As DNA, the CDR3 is TGTGCCTGGGGGGGCAGACGGGACATTATCTACGAGCAGTACTTC.

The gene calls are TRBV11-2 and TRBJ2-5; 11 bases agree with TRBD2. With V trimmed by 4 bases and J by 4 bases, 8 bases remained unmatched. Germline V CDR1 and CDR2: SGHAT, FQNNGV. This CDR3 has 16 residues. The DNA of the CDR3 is TGTGCCAGCAGCTCCGACACTAGCGGGGGAGGAGAGACCCAGTACTTC. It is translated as CASSSDTSGGGETQYF. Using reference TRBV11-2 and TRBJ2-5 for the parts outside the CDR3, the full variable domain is EAGVAQSPRYKIIEKRQSVAFWCNPISGHATLYWYQQILGQGPKLLIQFQNNGVVDDSQLPKDRFSAERLKGVDSTLKIQPAKLEDSAVYLCASSSDTSGGGETQYFGPGTRLLVL.

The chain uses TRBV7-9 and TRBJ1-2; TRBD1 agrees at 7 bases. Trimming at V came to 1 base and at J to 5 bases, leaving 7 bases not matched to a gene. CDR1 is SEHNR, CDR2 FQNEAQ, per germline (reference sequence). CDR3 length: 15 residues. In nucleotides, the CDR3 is TGTGCCAGCAGCTTAGAAGCGGGACAGCCTTATGGCTACACCTTC. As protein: CASSLEAGQPYGYTF.

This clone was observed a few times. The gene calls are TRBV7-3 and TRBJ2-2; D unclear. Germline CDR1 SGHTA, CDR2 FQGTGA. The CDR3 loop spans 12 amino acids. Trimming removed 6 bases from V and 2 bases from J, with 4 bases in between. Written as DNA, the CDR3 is TGTGCCAGCAGAGAAAACACCGGGGAGCTGTTTTTT. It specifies CASRENTGELFF.

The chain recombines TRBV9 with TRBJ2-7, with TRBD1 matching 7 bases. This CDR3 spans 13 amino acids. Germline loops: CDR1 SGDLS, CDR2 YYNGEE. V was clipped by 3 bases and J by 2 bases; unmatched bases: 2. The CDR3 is CASSGQGAYEQYF. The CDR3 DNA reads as TGTGCCAGCAGCGGACAGGGCGCCTACGAGCAGTACTTC.

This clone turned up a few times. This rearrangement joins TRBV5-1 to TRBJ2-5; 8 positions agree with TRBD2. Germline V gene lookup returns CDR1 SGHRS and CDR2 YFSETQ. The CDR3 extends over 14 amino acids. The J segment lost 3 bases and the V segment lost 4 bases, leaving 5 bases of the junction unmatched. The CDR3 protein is CASSTGLAEETQYF. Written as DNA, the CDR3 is TGCGCCAGCAGCACTGGACTAGCCGAAGAGACCCAGTACTTC.

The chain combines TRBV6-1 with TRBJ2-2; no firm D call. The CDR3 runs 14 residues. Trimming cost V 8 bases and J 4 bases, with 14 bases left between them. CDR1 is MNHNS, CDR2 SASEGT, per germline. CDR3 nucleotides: TGTGCCAGCCTTGTGTGGACGTCCACCGGGGAGCTGTTTTTT. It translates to CASLVWTSTGELFF.

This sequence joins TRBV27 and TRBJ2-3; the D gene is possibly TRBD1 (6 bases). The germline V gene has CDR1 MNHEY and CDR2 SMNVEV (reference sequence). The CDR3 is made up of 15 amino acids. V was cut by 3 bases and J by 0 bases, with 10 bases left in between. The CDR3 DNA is TGTGCCAGCAGTTTTGGGGGCCTAAGCACAGATACGCAGTATTTT. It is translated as CASSFGGLSTDTQYF.

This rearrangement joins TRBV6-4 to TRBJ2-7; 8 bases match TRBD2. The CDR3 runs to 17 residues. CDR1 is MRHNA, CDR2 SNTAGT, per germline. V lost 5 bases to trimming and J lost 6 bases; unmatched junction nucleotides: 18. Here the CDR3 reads CASSRGGRSGSRGEQYF. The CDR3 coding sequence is TGTGCCAGCAGTAGAGGAGGTAGGAGCGGGAGTCGCGGCGAGCAGTACTTC.

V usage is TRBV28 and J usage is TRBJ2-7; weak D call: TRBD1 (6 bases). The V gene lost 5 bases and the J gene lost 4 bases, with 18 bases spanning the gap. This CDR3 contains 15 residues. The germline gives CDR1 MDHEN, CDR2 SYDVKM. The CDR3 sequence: CASSETGQVMYEQYF. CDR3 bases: TGTGCCAGCAGTGAAACGGGACAAGTCATGTACGAGCAGTACTTC.

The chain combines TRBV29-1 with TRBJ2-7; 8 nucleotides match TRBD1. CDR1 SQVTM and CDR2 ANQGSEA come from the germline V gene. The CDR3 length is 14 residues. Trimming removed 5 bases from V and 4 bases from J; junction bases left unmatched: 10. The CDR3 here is CSVLSQDRVYEQYF. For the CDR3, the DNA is TGCAGCGTTCTCTCCCAGGACAGGGTATACGAGCAGTACTTC.

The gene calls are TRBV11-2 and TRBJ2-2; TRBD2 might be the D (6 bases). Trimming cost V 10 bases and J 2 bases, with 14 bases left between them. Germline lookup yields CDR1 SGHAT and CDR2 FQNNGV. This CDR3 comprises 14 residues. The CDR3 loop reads CATTGAGNTGELFF. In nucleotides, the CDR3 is TGTGCCACCACTGGAGCGGGCAACACCGGGGAGCTGTTTTTT. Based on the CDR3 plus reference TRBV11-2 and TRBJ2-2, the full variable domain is EAGVAQSPRYKIIEKRQSVAFWCNPISGHATLYWYQQILGQGPKLLIQFQNNGVVDDSQLPKDRFSAERLKGVDSTLKIQPAKLEDSAVYLCATTGAGNTGELFFGEGSRLTVL.

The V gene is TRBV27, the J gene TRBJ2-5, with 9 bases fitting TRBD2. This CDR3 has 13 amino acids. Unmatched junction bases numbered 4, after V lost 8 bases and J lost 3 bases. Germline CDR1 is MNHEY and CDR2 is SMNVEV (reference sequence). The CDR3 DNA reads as TGTGCCAGCCGGACTAGCGTTGAAGAGACCCAGTACTTC. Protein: CASRTSVEETQYF.

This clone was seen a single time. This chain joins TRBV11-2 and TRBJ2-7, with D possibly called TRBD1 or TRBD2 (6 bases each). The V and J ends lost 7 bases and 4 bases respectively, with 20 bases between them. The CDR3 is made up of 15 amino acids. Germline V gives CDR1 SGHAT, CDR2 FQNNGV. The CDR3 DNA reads TGTGCCAGCACCACGGGGGCGGGGTTCCTTTACGAGCAGTACTTC. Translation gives CASTTGAGFLYEQYF.

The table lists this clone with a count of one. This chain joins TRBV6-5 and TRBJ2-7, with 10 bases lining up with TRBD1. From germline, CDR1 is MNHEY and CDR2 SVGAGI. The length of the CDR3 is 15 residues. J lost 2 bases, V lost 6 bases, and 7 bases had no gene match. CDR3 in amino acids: CASSYGQGDTYEQYF. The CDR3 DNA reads TGTGCCAGCAGCTATGGACAGGGGGATACCTACGAGCAGTACTTC.

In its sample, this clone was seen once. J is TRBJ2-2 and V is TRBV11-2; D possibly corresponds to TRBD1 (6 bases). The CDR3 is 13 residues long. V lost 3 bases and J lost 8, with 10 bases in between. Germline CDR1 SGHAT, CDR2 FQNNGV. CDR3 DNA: TGTGCCAGCAGCTTCCTTGGACAGGGGGAGCTGTTTTTT. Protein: CASSFLGQGELFF.

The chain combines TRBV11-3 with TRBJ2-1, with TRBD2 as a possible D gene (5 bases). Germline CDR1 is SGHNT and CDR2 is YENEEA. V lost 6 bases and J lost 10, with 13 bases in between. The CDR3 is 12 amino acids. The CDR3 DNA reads TGTGCCAGCAGTTGGGCCGGCGGGGAGCAGTTCTTC. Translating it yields CASSWAGGEQFF.

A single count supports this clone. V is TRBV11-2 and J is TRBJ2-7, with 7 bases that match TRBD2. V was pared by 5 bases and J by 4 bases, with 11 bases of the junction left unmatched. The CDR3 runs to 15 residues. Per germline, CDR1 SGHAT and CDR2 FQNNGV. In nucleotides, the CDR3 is TGTGCCAGCAGCCCGGCGGGGAGGGGAAAATACGAGCAGTACTTC. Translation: CASSPAGRGKYEQYF.

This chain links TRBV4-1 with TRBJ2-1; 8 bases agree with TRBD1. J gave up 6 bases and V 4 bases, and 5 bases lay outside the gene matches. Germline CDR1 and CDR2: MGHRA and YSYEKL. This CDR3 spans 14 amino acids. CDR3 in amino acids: CASSPGQGRNEQFF. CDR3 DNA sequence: TGCGCCAGCAGCCCCGGACAGGGCCGCAATGAGCAGTTCTTC.

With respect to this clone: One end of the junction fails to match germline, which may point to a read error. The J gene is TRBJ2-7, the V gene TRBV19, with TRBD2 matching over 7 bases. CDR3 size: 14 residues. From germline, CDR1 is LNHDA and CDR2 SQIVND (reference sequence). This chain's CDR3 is CASSIWGGSSEQYF. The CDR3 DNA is TGTGCCAGTAGTATCTGGGGGGGATCCTCCGAGCAGTACTTC.

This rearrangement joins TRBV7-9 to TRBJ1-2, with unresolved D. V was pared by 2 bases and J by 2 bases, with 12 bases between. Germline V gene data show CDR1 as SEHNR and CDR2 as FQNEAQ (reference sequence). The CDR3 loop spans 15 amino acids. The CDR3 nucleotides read TGTGCCAGCAGCTTAACTATCCCAAAGAACTATGGCTACACCTTC. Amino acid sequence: CASSLTIPKNYGYTF.

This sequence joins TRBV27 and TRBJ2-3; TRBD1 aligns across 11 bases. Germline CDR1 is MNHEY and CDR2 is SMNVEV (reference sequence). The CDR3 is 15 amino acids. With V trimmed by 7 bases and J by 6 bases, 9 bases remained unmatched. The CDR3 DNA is TGTGCCAGCACCTCGGACAGGGGGCGATTTGATACGCAGTATTTT. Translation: CASTSDRGRFDTQYF.

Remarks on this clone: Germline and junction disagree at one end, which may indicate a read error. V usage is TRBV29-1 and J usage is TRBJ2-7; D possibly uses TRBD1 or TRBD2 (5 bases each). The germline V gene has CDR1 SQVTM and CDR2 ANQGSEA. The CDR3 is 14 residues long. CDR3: CSAESRDDSYEQYF. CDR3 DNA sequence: TGCAGCGCTGAAAGCCGGGACGACTCCTACGAGCAGTACTTC.

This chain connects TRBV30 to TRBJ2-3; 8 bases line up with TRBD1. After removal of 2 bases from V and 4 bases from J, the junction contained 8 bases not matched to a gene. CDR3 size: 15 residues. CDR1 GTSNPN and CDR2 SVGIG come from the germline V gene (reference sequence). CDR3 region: CAWSNGQGVPDTQYF. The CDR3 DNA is TGTGCCTGGAGTAACGGACAGGGCGTGCCAGATACGCAGTATTTT.

CDR3: CASSLVRNYNEQFF. The CDR3, as DNA: TGTGCCAGCAGTTTAGTACGGAATTACAATGAGCAGTTCTTC. This chain links TRBV27 with TRBJ2-1, with no clear D. The CDR3 covers 14 residues. Germline CDR1 reads MNHEY; CDR2 reads SMNVEV (reference sequence). Trimming pared 2 bases from V and 4 bases from J, leaving 9 bases between.

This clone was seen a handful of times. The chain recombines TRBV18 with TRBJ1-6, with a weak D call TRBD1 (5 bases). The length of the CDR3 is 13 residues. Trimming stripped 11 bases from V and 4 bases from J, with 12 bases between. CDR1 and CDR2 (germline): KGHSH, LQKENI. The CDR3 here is CAARGDYNSPLHF. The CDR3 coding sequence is TGTGCCGCTCGGGGGGATTATAATTCACCCCTCCACTTT.